This TCR beta chain was recorded in a study of PD-L1 blockade in urothelial cancer. Across the study: Patients arrived having already received 0 to 3 prior chemotherapy regimens.

Method: immunoSEQ multiplex PCR; TCRdb's copy keeps in-frame clones and lacks some. The sample yields over 45,000 clones, 70% to 90% seen once. This clone was seen a single time. Germline V lookup: CDR1 SGHTA, CDR2 FQGNSA. The V and J ends lost 1 base and 5 bases respectively, with 11 bases between them. This CDR3 spans 14 amino acids. The receptor's source is a man aged 55 to 70 with urothelial cancer. The rearrangement joins TRBV7-2 to TRBJ1-1; D gene ambiguous. The source material was PBMCs, sampled around atezolizumab (anti-PD-L1) treatment. The CDR3 protein is CASSLVSGRTEAFF. The CDR3 DNA reads as TGTGCCAGCAGCTTAGTCTCGGGGAGGACTGAAGCTTTCTTT. The whole variable domain, remainder taken from reference TRBV7-2 and TRBJ1-1, is GAGVSQSPSNKVTEKGKDVELRCDPISGHTALYWYRQSLGQGLEFLIYFQGNSAPDKSGLPSDRFSAERTGGSVSTLTIQRTQQEDSAVYLCASSLVSGRTEAFFGQGTRLTVV.